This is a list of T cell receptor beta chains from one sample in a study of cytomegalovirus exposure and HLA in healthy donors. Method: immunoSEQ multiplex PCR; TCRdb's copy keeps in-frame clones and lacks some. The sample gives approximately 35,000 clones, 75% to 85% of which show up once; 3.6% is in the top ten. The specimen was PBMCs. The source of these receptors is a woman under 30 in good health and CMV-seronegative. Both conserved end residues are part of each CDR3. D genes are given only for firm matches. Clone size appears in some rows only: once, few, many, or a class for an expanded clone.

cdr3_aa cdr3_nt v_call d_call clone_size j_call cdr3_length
CASSPGTSGAYEQYF TGCGCCAGCAGCCCGGGGACTAGCGGCGCCTACGAGCAGTACTTC TRBV4-1 TRBD2 - TRBJ2-7 15
CASSLASGGNTGELFF TGTGCCAGCAGCTTAGCGAGCGGGGGGAACACCGGGGAGCTGTTTTTT TRBV7-2 TRBD2 - TRBJ2-2 16
CASRNEGGGWSETQYF TGCGCCTCGCGCAACGAGGGCGGGGGATGGTCAGAGACCCAGTACTTC TRBV4-1 TRBD2 - TRBJ2-5 16
CASQESGEISDTQYF TGTGCCAGCCAAGAGAGCGGTGAGATCTCAGATACGCAGTATTTT TRBV25-1 - - TRBJ2-3 15
CASSVAGTANYEQYF TGTGCCAGCAGCGTAGCTGGGACTGCGAACTACGAGCAGTACTTC TRBV9 - once TRBJ2-7 15
CASSLQATDTQYF TGTGCCAGCAGTTTACAGGCCACAGATACGCAGTATTTT TRBV27 - - TRBJ2-3 13
CASRAPGLDTQYF TGTGCCAGCAGGGCCCCGGGATTAGATACGCAGTATTTT TRBV6-1 - - TRBJ2-3 13
CASSSPGFTSGQSRETQYF TGTGCCAGCAGCTCCCCCGGATTCACTAGCGGTCAAAGCCGAGAGACCCAGTACTTC TRBV7-2 TRBD2 once TRBJ2-5 19
CASSIVAGVTYEQYF TGTGCCAGTAGTATCGTAGCGGGAGTTACCTACGAGCAGTACTTC TRBV19 TRBD2 - TRBJ2-7 15
CASSLDRWSYNEQFF TGTGCCAGCAGCTTGGACAGGTGGTCCTACAATGAGCAGTTCTTC TRBV7-3 TRBD1 - TRBJ2-1 15
CASSQVIGTASNYGYTF TGCGCCAGCAGCCAAGTAATCGGGACAGCGAGCAACTATGGCTACACCTTC TRBV4-1 TRBD1 - TRBJ1-2 17
CASGLVLGRESSEQYF TGTGCTAGTGGTTTGGTCCTTGGGCGGGAGTCCTCCGAGCAGTACTTC TRBV12-5 TRBD2 - TRBJ2-7 16
CASSLSRDSYGYTF TGTGCCAGCAGTTTATCCCGGGACAGCTATGGCTACACCTTC TRBV27 TRBD1 - TRBJ1-2 14
CASSQGTFPYNEQFF TGTGCCAGCAGTCAAGGGACTTTCCCCTACAATGAGCAGTTCTTC TRBV7-2 - - TRBJ2-1 15
CSSSQGRGAAFF TGTTCCAGCAGCCAAGGGAGGGGGGCAGCTTTCTTT TRBV11-3 - - TRBJ1-1 12
CASSRPSGLRNEQFF TGTGCCAGCAGTCGACCCTCAGGGCTGAGGAATGAGCAGTTCTTC TRBV27 - - TRBJ2-1 15
CASSLIGTQYF TGTGCCAGCAGCTTAATCGGGACCCAGTACTTC TRBV7-2 - - TRBJ2-5 11
CASSFTRDRDAEAFF TGTGCCAGCAGTTTTACTAGGGACAGGGATGCTGAAGCTTTCTTT TRBV28 TRBD1 - TRBJ1-1 15
CASSEQGGETQYF TGCGCCAGCAGCGAGCAGGGTGGGGAGACCCAGTACTTC TRBV5-1 - - TRBJ2-5 13
CASSSTRTDTQYF TGTGCCAGCAGCTCGACTCGCACAGATACGCAGTATTTT TRBV7-3 - - TRBJ2-3 13
CASSRTGSNIQYF TGTGCCAGCAGCCGCACAGGGTCAAACATTCAGTACTTC TRBV11-3 - - TRBJ2-4 13
CASSPRTGGDTEAFF TGCGCCAGCAGCCCAAGGACAGGGGGGGACACTGAAGCTTTCTTT TRBV5-1 TRBD1 - TRBJ1-1 15
CASSPSPYEQYF TGTGCCAGCAGCCCGAGCCCCTACGAGCAGTACTTC TRBV9 - once TRBJ2-7 12
CASSDDVGAGYGYTF TGTGCCAGCAGTGATGATGTGGGGGCAGGCTATGGCTACACCTTC TRBV6-1 - - TRBJ1-2 15